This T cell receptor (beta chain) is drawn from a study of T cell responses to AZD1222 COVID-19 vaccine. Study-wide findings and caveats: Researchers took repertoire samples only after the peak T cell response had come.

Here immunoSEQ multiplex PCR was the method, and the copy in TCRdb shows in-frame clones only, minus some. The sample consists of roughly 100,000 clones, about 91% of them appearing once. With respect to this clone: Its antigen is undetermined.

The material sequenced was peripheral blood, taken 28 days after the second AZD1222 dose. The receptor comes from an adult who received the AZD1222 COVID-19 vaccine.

The CDR3 sequence is CSAIPYEQYF. Here the CDR3 DNA reads TGCAGTGCTATCCCCTACGAGCAGTACTTC. The V call is TRBV20-1, the J call TRBJ2-7; D unresolved. The germline V and J ends were trimmed by 4 bases and 2 bases, with 3 bases remaining between them. The CDR3 totals 10 residues. Germline V gene sequence: CDR1 DFQATT, CDR2 SNEGSKA (reference sequence).